A selection of T cell receptor beta chains follows, all from one sample in a study of T-cell reconstitution after alpha-beta-depleted transplantation in children. MiXCR, run by TCRdb on the PCR reads, gives a single entry per CDR3 protein. The table records 100,000 to 120,000 distinct CDR3 sequences, 10% of them present only once. The input for sequencing was PBMCs from the stem cell graft donor, taken from the stem cell graft. The source of these receptors is a human donor who donated a stem cell graft to a child with acute lymphoblastic leukemia. CDR3s include the opening cysteine and the closing phenylalanine or tryptophan.

v_gene	CDR3aa
TRBV30	CAWSKDRTGFETQYF
TRBV29-1	CSVVVQDPYEQYF
TRBV3-1	CASTVQPGSPLHF
TRBV18	CASSGGSNYGYTF
TRBV11-2	CASSLRDRVTYEQYF
TRBV7-9	CASSSSGTVHEQYF
TRBV12-3/TRBV12-4	CASSFGGTREQYF
TRBV25-1	CASAPGFHDNEQFF
TRBV12-3/TRBV12-4	CASSPARQGALNEQFF
TRBV5-6	CASSLEGLGHEQYF
TRBV12-3/TRBV12-4	CASGGTGVWTGELFF
TRBV20-1	CSGRDDYEQYF
TRBV20-1	CSANRQVNTEAFF
TRBV12-3/TRBV12-4	CASSPLDRPTNYGYTF
TRBV7-8	CASSPGTNIYEQYF
TRBV19	CATQTETYEQYF
TRBV20-1	CSARDLAGGPYEQYF
TRBV20-1	CSASTSGGNSYNEQFF
TRBV18	CASSPRQYSNQPQHF
TRBV5-1	CASRSLSGANVLTF
TRBV28	CASSFRRGYTEAFF
TRBV19	CASSSGKGNYGYTF
TRBV5-1	CASSVRGGLNEKLFF